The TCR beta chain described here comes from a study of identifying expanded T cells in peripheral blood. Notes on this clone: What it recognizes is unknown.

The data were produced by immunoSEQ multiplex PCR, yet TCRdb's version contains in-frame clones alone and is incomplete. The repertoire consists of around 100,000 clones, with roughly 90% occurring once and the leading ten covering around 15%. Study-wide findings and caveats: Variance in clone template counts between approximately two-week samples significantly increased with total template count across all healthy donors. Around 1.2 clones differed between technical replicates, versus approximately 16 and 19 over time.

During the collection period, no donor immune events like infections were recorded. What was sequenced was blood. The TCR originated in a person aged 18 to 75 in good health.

CDR3 DNA: TGTGCCAGTGGACAGGGGGAGGTCTATGGCTACACCTTC. It encodes CASGQGEVYGYTF. The chain links TRBV19 to TRBJ1-2; TRBD1 matches 10 bases. The junction had 4 bases not matched to a gene; V was cut back by 8 bases and J by 4 bases. The CDR3 has 13 residues. CDR1 and CDR2 (germline): LNHDA, SQIVND (reference sequence).